These T cell receptor beta chains were read from a single sample in a study of blood T cell repertoires in COVID-19. Produced via immunoSEQ multiplex PCR; TCRdb's table is partial and in-frame only. The sample has some 530,000 clones; approximately 85% are singletons. Material: peripheral blood. Receptors originate from a human donor in a cohort sampled during active COVID-19. CDR3s include the opening cysteine and the closing phenylalanine or tryptophan. Each record gives: J gene, clone size, V gene, D gene, CDR3 protein, CDR3 DNA. The D gene is left open where the match is weak. Clone size is given for some rows only: seen once, a few or many times, or a class if the clone is expanded.

TRBJ2-7 - TRBV30 - CAWGGLGLRNEQYF TGTGCCTGGGGGGGTTTGGGTTTGAGGAACGAGCAGTACTTC
TRBJ2-1 - TRBV30 TRBD1 CAWRQGAPNEQFF TGTGCCTGGAGGCAGGGGGCTCCAAATGAGCAGTTCTTC
TRBJ2-2 - TRBV5-6 - CASSIPQGGTGELFF TGTGCCAGCAGCATTCCCCAGGGGGGAACCGGGGAGCTGTTTTTT
TRBJ1-1 - TRBV28 TRBD1 CASRMGQWNTEAFF TGTGCCAGCAGAATGGGACAGTGGAACACTGAAGCTTTCTTT
TRBJ1-5 - TRBV19 - CASTPGWGGNQPQHF TGTGCCAGTACCCCAGGGTGGGGGGGCAATCAGCCCCAGCATTTT
TRBJ2-3 - TRBV5-1 TRBD2 CASSPSGGLVADTQYF TGCGCCAGCAGCCCATCGGGGGGACTAGTCGCAGATACGCAGTATTTT
TRBJ1-2 - TRBV6-5 - CASSYGRDYGYTF TGTGCCAGCAGTTACGGGAGGGACTATGGCTACACCTTC
TRBJ2-2 few TRBV6-5 TRBD2 CASSFRVAGVGELFF TGTGCCAGCAGTTTCAGGGTAGCGGGAGTCGGGGAGCTGTTTTTT
TRBJ2-7 few TRBV30 TRBD2 CAWSVGGASGYEQYF TGTGCCTGGAGTGTAGGAGGGGCTAGCGGCTACGAGCAGTACTTC
TRBJ2-6 - TRBV4-2 TRBD1 CASSQDFGTGISGANVLTF TGTGCCAGCAGCCAAGACTTTGGGACAGGGATCTCTGGGGCCAACGTCCTGACTTTC
TRBJ2-1 - TRBV11-2 - CASSFRSVVYNEQFF TGTGCCAGCAGCTTCCGTTCGGTAGTCTACAATGAGCAGTTCTTC
TRBJ1-1 - TRBV25-1 TRBD1 CASSQQGRSTEAFF TGTGCCAGCAGTCAACAGGGGCGGAGCACTGAAGCTTTCTTT
TRBJ1-6 - TRBV6-6 TRBD1 CASTSRSGTDNSPLHF TGTGCCAGCACCTCCCGGTCGGGGACAGATAATTCACCCCTCCACTTT
TRBJ1-1 - TRBV7-2 - CASTPGAPNTEAFF TGTGCCAGCACCCCTGGAGCCCCGAACACTGAAGCTTTCTTT
TRBJ1-4 - TRBV6-6 - CASIRPGEREKLFF TGTGCCAGCATCCGCCCAGGGGAGAGGGAAAAACTGTTTTTT
TRBJ1-5 - TRBV5-1 - CASSLVPGDGNQPQHF TGCGCCAGCAGCTTGGTCCCAGGGGATGGCAATCAGCCCCAGCATTTT
TRBJ1-2 - TRBV24-1 - CATNTRLDRLYTF TGTGCCACCAACACCCGGCTAGACAGGCTCTACACCTTC
TRBJ2-1 - TRBV30 TRBD2 CAWLAGGPYNEQFF TGTGCCTGGCTAGCGGGAGGGCCCTACAATGAGCAGTTCTTC
TRBJ1-2 - TRBV2 TRBD1 CASSPQGAGNGYTF TGTGCCAGCAGCCCCCAGGGGGCAGGTAATGGCTACACCTTC
TRBJ2-1 - TRBV6-2/TRBV6-3 TRBD2 CASSYSLAGGPYNEQFF TGTGCCAGCAGTTACTCGTTAGCGGGAGGGCCTTACAATGAGCAGTTCTTC
TRBJ2-7 - TRBV5-5 - CASSRGTDTYEQYF TGTGCCAGCAGCCGCGGGACAGACACCTACGAGCAGTACTTC
TRBJ1-6 - TRBV7-9 TRBD1 CASSFLTGSYNSPLHF TGTGCCAGCAGCTTCTTGACAGGGTCCTATAATTCACCCCTCCACTTT
TRBJ1-4 - TRBV28 TRBD1 CASRTDRGQGNEKLFF TGTGCCAGCAGAACGGACAGGGGGCAGGGTAATGAAAAACTGTTTTTT
TRBJ1-5 - TRBV10-3 TRBD1 CATSTGDGNQPQHF TGTGCCACCAGTACAGGGGATGGGAATCAGCCCCAGCATTTT
TRBJ1-5 - TRBV5-5 - CASGPGKGNQPQHF TGTGCCAGCGGCCCCGGGAAAGGCAATCAGCCCCAGCATTTT
TRBJ1-2 once TRBV30 TRBD1 CASNRDSPYGYTF TGTGCCTCCAACCGGGACAGCCCTTATGGCTACACCTTC
TRBJ2-4 - TRBV11-2 - CASSFGGGLAKNIQYF TGTGCCAGCAGCTTTGGTGGGGGGTTAGCCAAAAACATTCAGTACTTC
TRBJ2-5 - TRBV2 - CASGTRWETQYF TGTGCCAGCGGGACACGTTGGGAGACCCAGTACTTC
TRBJ2-5 - TRBV7-9 - CASSFTNQAGETQYF TGTGCCAGCAGCTTTACCAATCAGGCAGGGGAGACCCAGTACTTC
TRBJ1-6 - TRBV21-1 - CASSKARVDSPLHF TGTGCCAGCAGCAAAGCGCGGGTGGATTCACCCCTCCACTTT
TRBJ2-1 - TRBV3-1/TRBV3-2 - CASSQVMGLENNEQFF TGTGCCAGCAGCCAAGTTATGGGGCTAGAAAACAATGAGCAGTTCTTC
TRBJ1-5 - TRBV3-1/TRBV3-2 - CASSQRGGSPQHF TGTGCCAGCAGCCAACGAGGGGGTTCGCCCCAGCATTTT
TRBJ1-2 - TRBV5-1 TRBD1 CASSSRDRDGYTF TGCGCCAGCAGCTCCCGGGACAGGGATGGCTACACCTTC
TRBJ2-2 - TRBV6-1 - CASSVFSGAATGELFF TGTGCCAGCAGTGTCTTTTCAGGGGCCGCCACCGGGGAGCTGTTTTTT
TRBJ1-4 - TRBV27 TRBD1 CASRDRQNEKLFF TGTGCCAGCAGGGACAGGCAAAATGAAAAACTGTTTTTT
TRBJ1-6 many TRBV5-1 - CASSLAGYSPLHF TGCGCCAGCAGCTTGGCGGGGTATTCACCCCTCCACTTT
TRBJ1-6 - TRBV11-2 - CASSGRLRGSPLHF TGTGCCAGCAGCGGACGACTCAGGGGTTCACCCCTCCACTTT